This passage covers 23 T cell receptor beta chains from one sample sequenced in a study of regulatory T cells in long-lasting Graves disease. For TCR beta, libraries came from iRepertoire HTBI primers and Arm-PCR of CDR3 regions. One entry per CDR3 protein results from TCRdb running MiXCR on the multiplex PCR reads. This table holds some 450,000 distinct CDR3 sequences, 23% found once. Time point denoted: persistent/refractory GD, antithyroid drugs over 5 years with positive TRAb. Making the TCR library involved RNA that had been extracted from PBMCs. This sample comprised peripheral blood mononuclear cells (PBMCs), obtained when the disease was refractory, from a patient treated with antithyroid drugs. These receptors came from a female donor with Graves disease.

The chain's CDR3 is CSVGAGVMGTEAFF. The DNA for the CDR3 is TGCAGCGTTGGGGCAGGGGTTATGGGCACTGAAGCTTTCTTT. The genes are TRBV29-1 and TRBJ1-1; tentatively, D is TRBD1 (6 bases). Trimming stripped 4 bases from V and 4 bases from J, with 16 bases between. CDR3 length: 14 amino acids. CDR1 and CDR2 (germline): SQVTM, ANQGSEA.

The CDR3 region is CAWREGASGFYNEQFF. CDR3 nucleotide sequence: TGTGCCTGGAGAGAGGGGGCTAGCGGGTTTTACAATGAGCAGTTCTTC. The chain employs TRBV30 and TRBJ2-1; TRBD2 might be the D (8 bases). This CDR3 has 16 residues. The ends were cut back, 3 bases at V and 4 bases at J, with 19 bases in the middle. Germline V gene lookup returns CDR1 GTSNPN and CDR2 SVGIG (reference sequence).

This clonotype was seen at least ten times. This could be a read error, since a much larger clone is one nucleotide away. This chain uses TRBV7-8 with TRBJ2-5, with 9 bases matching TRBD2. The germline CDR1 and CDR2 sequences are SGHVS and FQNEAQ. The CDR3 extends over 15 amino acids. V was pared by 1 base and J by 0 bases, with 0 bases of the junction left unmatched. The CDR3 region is CASSLVAGDQETQYF. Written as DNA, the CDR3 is TGTGCCAGCAGCTTAGTAGCGGGAGACCAAGAGACCCAGTACTTC.

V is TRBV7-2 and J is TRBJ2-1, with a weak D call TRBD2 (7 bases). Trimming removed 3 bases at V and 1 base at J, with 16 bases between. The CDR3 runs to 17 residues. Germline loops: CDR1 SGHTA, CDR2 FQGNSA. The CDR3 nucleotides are TGTGCCAGCAGCTTGTTTGGGGGCGGGAGTTCCTACAATGAGCAGTTCTTC. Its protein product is CASSLFGGGSSYNEQFF.

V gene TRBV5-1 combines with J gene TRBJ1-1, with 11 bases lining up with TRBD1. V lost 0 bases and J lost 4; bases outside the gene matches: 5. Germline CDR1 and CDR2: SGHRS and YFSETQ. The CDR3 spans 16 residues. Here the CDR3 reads CASSLGTGGFGTEAFF. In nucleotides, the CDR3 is TGCGCCAGCAGCTTGGGGACAGGGGGCTTCGGCACTGAAGCTTTCTTT.

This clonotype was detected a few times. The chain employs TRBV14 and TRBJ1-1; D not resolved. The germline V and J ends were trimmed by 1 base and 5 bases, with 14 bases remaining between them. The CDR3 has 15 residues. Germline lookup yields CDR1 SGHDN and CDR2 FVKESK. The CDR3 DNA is TGTGCCAGCAGCCAAGTTGGACTGCCGGGGACTGAAGCTTTCTTT. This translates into CASSQVGLPGTEAFF.

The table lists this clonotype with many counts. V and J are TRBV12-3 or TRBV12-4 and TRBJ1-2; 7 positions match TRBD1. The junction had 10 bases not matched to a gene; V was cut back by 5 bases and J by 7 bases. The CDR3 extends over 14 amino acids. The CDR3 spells CASSLPGGVGGYTF. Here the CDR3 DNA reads TGTGCCAGCAGTCTTCCAGGGGGTGTGGGTGGCTACACCTTC.

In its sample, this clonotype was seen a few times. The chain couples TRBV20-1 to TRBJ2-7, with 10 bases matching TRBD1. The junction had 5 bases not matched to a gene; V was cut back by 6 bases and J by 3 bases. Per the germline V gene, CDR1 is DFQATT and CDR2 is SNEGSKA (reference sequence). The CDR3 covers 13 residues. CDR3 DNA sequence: TGCAGTGCCGCCGGGACAGGGGACTACGAGCAGTACTTC. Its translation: CSAAGTGDYEQYF.

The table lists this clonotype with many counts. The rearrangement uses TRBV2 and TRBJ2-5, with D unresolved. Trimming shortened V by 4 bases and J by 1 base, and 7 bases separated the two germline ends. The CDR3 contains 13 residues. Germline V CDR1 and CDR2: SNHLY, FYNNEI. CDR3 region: CASSAPGQETQYF. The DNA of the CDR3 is TGTGCCAGCAGTGCGCCGGGCCAAGAGACCCAGTACTTC. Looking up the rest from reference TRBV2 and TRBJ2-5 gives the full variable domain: EPEVTQTPSHQVTQMGQEVILRCVPISNHLYFYWYRQILGQKVEFLVSFYNNEISEKSEIFDDQFSVERPDGSNFTLKIRSTKLEDSAMYFCASSAPGQETQYFGPGTRLLVL.

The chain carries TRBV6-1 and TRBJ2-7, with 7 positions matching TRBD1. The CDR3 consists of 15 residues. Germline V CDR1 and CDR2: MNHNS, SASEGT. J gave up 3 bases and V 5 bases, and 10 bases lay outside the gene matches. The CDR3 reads CASSPTGQAHYEQYF. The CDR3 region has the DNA TGTGCCAGCAGTCCTACAGGACAGGCCCACTACGAGCAGTACTTC.

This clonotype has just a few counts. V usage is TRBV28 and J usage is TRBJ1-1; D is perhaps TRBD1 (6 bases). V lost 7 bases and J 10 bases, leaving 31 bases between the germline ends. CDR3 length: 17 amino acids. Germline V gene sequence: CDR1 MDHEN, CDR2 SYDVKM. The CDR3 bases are TGTGCCAGCACACCGCATCGAGCAGGCAGGGGAATTTCGGGAGCTTTCTTT. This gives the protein CASTPHRAGRGISGAFF.

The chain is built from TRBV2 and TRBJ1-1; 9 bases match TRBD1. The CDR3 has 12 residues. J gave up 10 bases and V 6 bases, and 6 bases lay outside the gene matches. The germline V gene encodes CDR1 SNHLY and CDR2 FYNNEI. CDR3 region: CASSLGQGRAFF. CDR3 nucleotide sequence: TGTGCCAGCAGCTTAGGACAGGGGCGAGCTTTCTTT.

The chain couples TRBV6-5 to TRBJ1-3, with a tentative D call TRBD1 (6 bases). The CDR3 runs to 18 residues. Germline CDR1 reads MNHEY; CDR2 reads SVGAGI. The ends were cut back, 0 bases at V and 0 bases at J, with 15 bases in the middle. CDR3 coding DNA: TGTGCCAGCAGTTACTCTCTTCACACAGGGAGCTCTGGAAACACCATATATTTT. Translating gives CASSYSLHTGSSGNTIYF.

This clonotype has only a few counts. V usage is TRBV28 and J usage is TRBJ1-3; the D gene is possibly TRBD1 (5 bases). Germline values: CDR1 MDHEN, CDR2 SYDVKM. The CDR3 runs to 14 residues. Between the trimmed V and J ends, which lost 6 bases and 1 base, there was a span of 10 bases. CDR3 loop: CASRQVTSGNTIYF. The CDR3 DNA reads TGTGCCAGCAGACAGGTTACTTCTGGAAACACCATATATTTT.

The CDR3 loop is CASSTTGRGPYEQYF. The CDR3 DNA sequence: TGTGCCAGCAGCACAACCGGGAGGGGCCCCTACGAGCAGTACTTC. The J gene is TRBJ2-7, the V gene TRBV7-9, with TRBD2 identical over 8 bases. CDR1 SEHNR and CDR2 FQNEAQ come from the germline V gene (reference sequence). J lost 2 bases, V lost 5 bases, and 8 bases had no gene match. The CDR3 is 15 amino acids.

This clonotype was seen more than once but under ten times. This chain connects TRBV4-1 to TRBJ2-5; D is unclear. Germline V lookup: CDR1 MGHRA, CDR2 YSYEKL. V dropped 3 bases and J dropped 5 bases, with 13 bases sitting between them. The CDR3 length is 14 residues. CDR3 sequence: CASSHNGVAETQYF. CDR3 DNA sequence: TGCGCCAGCAGCCATAATGGTGTCGCGGAGACCCAGTACTTC.

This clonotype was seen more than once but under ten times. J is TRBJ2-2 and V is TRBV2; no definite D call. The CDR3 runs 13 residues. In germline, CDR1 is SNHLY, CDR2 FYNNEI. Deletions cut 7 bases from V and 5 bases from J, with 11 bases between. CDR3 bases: TGTGCCAGCAATCCACTCGGGACCGGGGAGCTGTTTTTT. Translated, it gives CASNPLGTGELFF.

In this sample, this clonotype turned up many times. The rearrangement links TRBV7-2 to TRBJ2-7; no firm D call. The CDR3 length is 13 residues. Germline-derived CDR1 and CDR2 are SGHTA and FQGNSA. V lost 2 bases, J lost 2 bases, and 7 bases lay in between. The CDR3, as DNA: TGTGCCAGCAGCTTAAACAGTGCCTACGAGCAGTACTTC. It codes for CASSLNSAYEQYF.

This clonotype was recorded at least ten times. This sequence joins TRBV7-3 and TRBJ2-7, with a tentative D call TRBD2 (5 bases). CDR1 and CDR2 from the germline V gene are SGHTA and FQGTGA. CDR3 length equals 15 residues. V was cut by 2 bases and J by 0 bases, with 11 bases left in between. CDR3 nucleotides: TGTGCCAGCAGCTTATTTCCGGGGAACTCCTACGAGCAGTACTTC. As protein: CASSLFPGNSYEQYF. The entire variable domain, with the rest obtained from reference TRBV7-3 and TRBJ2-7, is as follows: GAGVSQTPSNKVTEKGKYVELRCDPISGHTALYWYRQSLGQGPEFLIYFQGTGAADDSGLPNDRFFAVRPEGSVSTLKIQRTERGDSAVYLCASSLFPGNSYEQYFGPGTRLTVT.

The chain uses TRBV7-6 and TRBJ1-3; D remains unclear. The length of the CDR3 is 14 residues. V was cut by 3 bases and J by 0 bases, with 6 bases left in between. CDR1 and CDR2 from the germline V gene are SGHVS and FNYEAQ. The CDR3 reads CASSFTVSGNTIYF. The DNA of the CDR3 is TGTGCCAGCAGCTTTACAGTCTCTGGAAACACCATATATTTT.

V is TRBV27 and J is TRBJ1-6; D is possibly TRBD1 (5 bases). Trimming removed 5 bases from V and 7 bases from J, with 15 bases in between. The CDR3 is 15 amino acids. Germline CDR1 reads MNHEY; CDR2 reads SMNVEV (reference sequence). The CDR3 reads CASSTAGTGNSPLHF. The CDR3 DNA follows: TGTGCCAGCAGTACAGCCGGGACTGGGAATTCACCCCTCCACTTT.

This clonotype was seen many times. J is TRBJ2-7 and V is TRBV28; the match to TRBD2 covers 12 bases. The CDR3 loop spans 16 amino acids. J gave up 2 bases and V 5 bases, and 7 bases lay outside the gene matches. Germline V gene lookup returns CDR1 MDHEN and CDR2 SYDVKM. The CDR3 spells CASSPPRLAGAYEQYF. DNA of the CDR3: TGTGCCAGCAGTCCCCCGAGACTAGCGGGAGCCTACGAGCAGTACTTC.

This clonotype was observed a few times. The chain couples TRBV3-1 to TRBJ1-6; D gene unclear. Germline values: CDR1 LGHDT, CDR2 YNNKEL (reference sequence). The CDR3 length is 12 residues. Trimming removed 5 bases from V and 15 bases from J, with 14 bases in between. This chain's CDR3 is CASSSRGELLHF. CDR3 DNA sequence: TGTGCCAGCAGCTCACGGGGAGAGCTCCTCCACTTT.